Presented here are 25 T cell receptor beta chains from one specimen sequenced in a study of cytomegalovirus exposure and HLA in healthy donors. PCR involved 60 Vbeta and 13 Jbeta primers. Measured with immunoSEQ multiplex PCR; TCRdb has only the in-frame clones, and not every one. Here the sample spans roughly 130,000 clones, more than 75% being singletons. Specimen: PBMCs. These receptors all stem from a man in his forties in good health and CMV-seronegative.

The rearrangement uses TRBV5-1 and TRBJ2-2, with 11 bases lining up with TRBD1. The CDR3 runs to 16 residues. Germline CDR1 reads SGHRS; CDR2 reads YFSETQ. Trimming took 2 bases from V and 8 from J; bases not matched to a gene: 8. CDR3 sequence reads: CASSFGQGAPQGELFF. The DNA for the CDR3 is TGCGCCAGCAGCTTTGGACAGGGGGCGCCTCAGGGGGAGCTGTTTTTT.

The chain has TRBV7-8 and TRBJ2-1; no reliable D call. The CDR3 loop spans 14 amino acids. Trimming cost V 0 bases and J 4 bases, with 7 bases left between them. Germline V CDR1 and CDR2: SGHVS, FQNEAQ. CDR3 DNA sequence: TGTGCCAGCAGCTTAGCCCCACATTACAATGAGCAGTTCTTC. Translating gives CASSLAPHYNEQFF.

This chain links TRBV5-1 with TRBJ1-2; 7 bases are shared with TRBD1. CDR3 length: 15 residues. V lost 4 bases, J lost 4 bases, and 10 bases stayed unmatched. CDR1 and CDR2 from the germline V gene are SGHRS and YFSETQ. CDR3 sequence: CASSARQGGGYGYTF. In DNA, the CDR3 is TGCGCCAGCAGCGCGAGACAGGGAGGAGGCTATGGCTACACCTTC.

The chain recombines TRBV7-3 with TRBJ2-1; tentative D call: TRBD1 (6 bases). This CDR3 has 15 residues. Germline V gives CDR1 SGHTA, CDR2 FQGTGA. V lost 2 bases and J 5 bases, leaving 13 bases between the germline ends. CDR3 sequence reads: CASSLSNYRDNEQFF. The CDR3 DNA reads TGTGCCAGCAGCTTATCGAATTACAGGGACAATGAGCAGTTCTTC. Drawing the rest from reference TRBV7-3 and TRBJ2-1, the complete variable domain is GAGVSQTPSNKVTEKGKYVELRCDPISGHTALYWYRQSLGQGPEFLIYFQGTGAADDSGLPNDRFFAVRPEGSVSTLKIQRTERGDSAVYLCASSLSNYRDNEQFFGPGTRLTVL.

The rearrangement joins TRBV30 to TRBJ2-3, with 7 bases matching TRBD2. Losses at the gene ends were 3 bases for V and 2 bases for J; bases not matched to a gene: 11. This CDR3 region has 16 residues. Germline V CDR1 and CDR2: GTSNPN, SVGIG (reference sequence). In DNA form, the CDR3 reads TGTGCCTGGAGGCCCCCGGGACTATCCTTCACAGATACGCAGTATTTT. Its translation: CAWRPPGLSFTDTQYF.

This sequence joins TRBV27 and TRBJ1-6, with TRBD1 matching 11 bases. Germline trimming cut 4 bases from V and 6 bases from J; bases unmatched to any gene: 11. The germline CDR1 and CDR2 sequences are MNHEY and SMNVEV (reference sequence). This CDR3 has 18 amino acids. The CDR3 loop reads CASSWTGGPERLNSPLHF. CDR3 in DNA: TGTGCCAGCAGTTGGACAGGGGGCCCGGAAAGGCTTAATTCACCCCTCCACTTT.

This chain uses TRBV6-1 with TRBJ2-5; TRBD1 might be the D (7 bases). The DNA end is more similar to TRBJ2-7, so the J call may be wrong. The germline V gene encodes CDR1 MNHNS and CDR2 SASEGT. There are 17 residues in the CDR3. CDR3 nucleotides: TGTGCCAGCAGTGCCCAAAGACAGGGTGTGGACTACTACGAGCAGTACTTC. Its translation: CASSAQRQGVDYYEQYF.

The gene calls are TRBV7-9 and TRBJ2-1; the match to TRBD1 covers 7 bases. CDR3 size: 15 residues. Germline trimming cut 2 bases from V and 5 bases from J; bases unmatched to any gene: 6. Per the germline V gene, CDR1 is SEHNR and CDR2 is FQNEAQ (reference sequence). The CDR3 DNA sequence: TGTGCCAGCAGCTTATTCGGGACAGCCAACAATGAGCAGTTCTTC. It specifies CASSLFGTANNEQFF. Full variable domain (outside the CDR3, taken from reference TRBV7-9 and TRBJ2-1): DTGVSQNPRHKITKRGQNVTFRCDPISEHNRLYWYRQTLGQGPEFLTYFQNEAQLEKSRLLSDRFSAERPKGSFSTLEIQRTEQGDSAMYLCASSLFGTANNEQFFGPGTRLTVL.

The J gene is TRBJ2-7, the V gene TRBV7-9; D unresolved. Between the trimmed V and J ends, which lost 2 bases and 3 bases, there was a span of 23 bases. The CDR3 consists of 18 residues. The germline V gene has CDR1 SEHNR and CDR2 FQNEAQ (reference sequence). For the CDR3, the DNA is TGTGCCAGCAGCTTATTCACCCCTAACAGAGAAAAGAGCTACGAGCAGTACTTC. Its translation: CASSLFTPNREKSYEQYF.

J is TRBJ2-7 and V is TRBV2, with 8 bases aligning to TRBD2. J lost 0 bases, V lost 7 bases, and 8 bases had no gene match. Germline lookup yields CDR1 SNHLY and CDR2 FYNNEI. CDR3 size: 15 residues. The CDR3 reads CASKLGRGSSYEQYF. CDR3 nucleotide sequence: TGTGCCAGCAAACTCGGGAGGGGGAGCTCCTACGAGCAGTACTTC. The full variable domain, in which reference TRBV2 and TRBJ2-7 provide the parts outside the CDR3, is EPEVTQTPSHQVTQMGQEVILRCVPISNHLYFYWYRQILGQKVEFLVSFYNNEISEKSEIFDDQFSVERPDGSNFTLKIRSTKLEDSAMYFCASKLGRGSSYEQYFGPGTRLTVT.

V gene TRBV28 combines with J gene TRBJ2-7; no definite D call. This CDR3 is built from 15 residues. Germline V CDR1 and CDR2: MDHEN, SYDVKM. Between the trimmed V and J ends, which lost 8 bases and 2 bases, there was a span of 19 bases. The CDR3 DNA is TGTGCCAGCCGACATGAAACTCAGCCCCCCTACGAGCAGTACTTC. It encodes CASRHETQPPYEQYF.

This clone was picked up a small number of times. The chain recombines TRBV28 with TRBJ1-2; 8 bases align to TRBD1. The CDR3 extends over 13 amino acids. The J segment lost 7 bases and the V segment lost 6 bases, leaving 7 bases of the junction unmatched. Germline V CDR1 and CDR2: MDHEN, SYDVKM. The CDR3 DNA is TGTGCCAGCAGACCCACAGGGGGATTTGGCTACACCTTC. Amino acid sequence: CASRPTGGFGYTF.

This chain connects TRBV5-6 to TRBJ2-5; possibly TRBD2 for D (5 bases). V gave up 3 bases and J gave up 9 bases, with 15 bases separating them. The CDR3 has 13 residues. Germline lookup yields CDR1 SGHDT and CDR2 YYEEEE. CDR3 region: CASSSRFTGAQYF. CDR3 nucleotides: TGTGCCAGCAGCTCCCGTTTTACCGGGGCCCAGTACTTC.

The rearrangement links TRBV27 to TRBJ2-5, with 7 bases that match TRBD2. Germline loops: CDR1 MNHEY, CDR2 SMNVEV (reference sequence). This CDR3 has 15 residues. V lost 4 bases, J lost 3 bases, and 8 bases stayed unmatched. In DNA form, the CDR3 reads TGTGCCAGCAGTTCCTACCCCGGGGGGAAAGAGACCCAGTACTTC. Translation: CASSSYPGGKETQYF.

This clone appeared once. This sequence joins TRBV28 and TRBJ2-7, with a possible D match to TRBD2 (5 bases). The germline gives CDR1 MDHEN, CDR2 SYDVKM. The CDR3 is made up of 16 amino acids. Trimming cost V 6 bases and J 4 bases, with 22 bases left between them. The CDR3 protein is CASSRPGLQEAYEQYF. CDR3 DNA sequence: TGTGCCAGCAGCCGCCCCGGGCTTCAGGAGGCATACGAGCAGTACTTC.

The chain links TRBV11-1 to TRBJ2-7; tentative D call: TRBD2 (5 bases). This CDR3 spans 14 amino acids. Germline V gene lookup returns CDR1 SGHAT and CDR2 FQDESV (reference sequence). The germline V and J ends were trimmed by 3 bases and 1 base, with 10 bases remaining between them. The CDR3 nucleotides are TGTGCCAGCAGCTTCACCTCGGGGTCCTACGAGCAGTACTTC. Translation gives CASSFTSGSYEQYF.

This sequence joins TRBV7-8 and TRBJ2-7; 9 bases are shared with TRBD1. The CDR3 sequence is 17 residues long. Losses at the gene ends were 5 bases for V and 3 bases for J; bases not matched to a gene: 14. Germline CDR1 SGHVS, CDR2 FQNEAQ. CDR3 sequence reads: CASSPLAGTGNLYEQYF. The CDR3 DNA reads TGTGCCAGCAGCCCCCTCGCCGGGACAGGGAATCTCTACGAGCAGTACTTC.

V gene TRBV5-1 combines with J gene TRBJ1-4; no firm D call. CDR3 size: 11 residues. Germline-derived CDR1 and CDR2 are SGHRS and YFSETQ. The ends were cut back, 4 bases at V and 6 bases at J, with 4 bases in the middle. DNA of the CDR3: TGCGCCAGCAGCGAGGATGAAAAACTGTTTTTT. The encoded protein is CASSEDEKLFF.

The genes are TRBV28 and TRBJ1-2; D is unresolved. The germline CDR1 and CDR2 sequences are MDHEN and SYDVKM. V was cut by 3 bases and J by 7 bases, with 6 bases left in between. The CDR3 runs to 11 residues. CDR3 protein: CASSFEGGYTF. CDR3 nucleotides: TGTGCCAGCAGTTTTGAGGGTGGCTACACCTTC.

The chain recombines TRBV27 with TRBJ2-5; D is possibly TRBD2 (5 bases). The J call may not be correct, given that the DNA end is closer to TRBJ2-7. Germline lookup yields CDR1 MNHEY and CDR2 SMNVEV (reference sequence). The CDR3 covers 14 residues. The CDR3 protein is CASSLAGNSYEQYF. CDR3 bases: TGTGCCAGCAGTTTAGCCGGGAACTCCTACGAGCAGTACTTC.

This clone was seen a few times. The CDR3 nucleotides read TGTGCCTGGAGTCGAACGGACAGGGCTGGAAACACCATATATTTT. Translating it yields CAWSRTDRAGNTIYF. The chain carries TRBV30 and TRBJ1-3; TRBD1 matches 8 bases. The germline gives CDR1 GTSNPN, CDR2 SVGIG (reference sequence). CDR3 length: 15 amino acids. J gave up 2 bases and V 2 bases, and 5 bases lay outside the gene matches.

This clone has a single count. The chain combines TRBV4-1 with TRBJ2-5; 7 positions match TRBD1. V shed 0 bases and J 1 base; nucleotides not matched to a gene: 11. Per germline, CDR1 MGHRA and CDR2 YSYEKL. The CDR3 totals 18 residues. In DNA, the CDR3 is TGCGCCAGCAGCCAAGAGCCCCCCCCCAGGGGGATCCAAGAGACCCAGTACTTC. This gives the protein CASSQEPPPRGIQETQYF.

This rearrangement joins TRBV7-9 to TRBJ2-1; TRBD2 is a possible D gene (7 bases). The CDR3 contains 16 residues. Looked up from germline, CDR1 is SEHNR and CDR2 is FQNEAQ (reference sequence). The V end was cut by 5 bases, the J end by 7 bases, with 21 bases between. For the CDR3, the DNA is TGTGCCAGCAGCCCTTACGCCGGGGGGCCTCGGAATGAGCAGTTCTTC. Translated: CASSPYAGGPRNEQFF. The variable domain in full, with the rest retrieved from reference TRBV7-9 and TRBJ2-1, is DTGVSQNPRHKITKRGQNVTFRCDPISEHNRLYWYRQTLGQGPEFLTYFQNEAQLEKSRLLSDRFSAERPKGSFSTLEIQRTEQGDSAMYLCASSPYAGGPRNEQFFGPGTRLTVL.

The chain couples TRBV21-1 to TRBJ2-5; the table gives TRBD2 as D, unverified against the DNA. The J call could be wrong; TRBJ2-7 is a better fit for the DNA end. TRBV21-1 represents a pseudogene. The CDR3 is 16 residues long. The DNA of the CDR3 is TGTGCCAGCAGCACGCCTAAACCTAGCGGGAGGTACGAGCAGTACTTC. It yields the protein CASSTPKPSGRYEQYF.

The chain employs TRBV28 and TRBJ1-4; 10 bases are a match to TRBD1. Germline CDR1 is MDHEN and CDR2 is SYDVKM. This CDR3 is built from 17 residues. J lost 8 bases, V lost 3 bases, and 12 bases had no gene match. The CDR3 DNA reads TGTGCCAGCAGTTTGGCTTTGGGGACAGGGGTTAAGGAAAAACTGTTTTTT. It encodes CASSLALGTGVKEKLFF.